This TCR beta chain was identified during a study of Ad26.COV2.S vaccination and SARS-CoV-2 variants. Study information: Ad26.COV2.S was injected intramuscularly once or twice, 56 days apart. Findings and caveats of the study: Vaccine recipients showed a spike-specific TCR breadth that was higher than in placebo recipients. It was reported that spike-specific CD8+ and CD4+ T cell responses were substantially broad after vaccination.

Assay used: immunoSEQ multiplex PCR; TCRdb lists only in-frame clones, some missing. Among around 270,000 clones listed, approximately 90% were seen once. In the case of this clone: Its antigen is not known.

Sample treatment: around 19 received Ad26.COV2.S at low or high dose, single or two shots; about 5 received placebo; per-sample allocation not given. Repertoires come from day 63 after the first vaccine or placebo injection. In Boston, the donor was an adult between 18-55 years of age. This sample comprised peripheral blood, obtained in a trial of Ad26.COV2.S vaccine versus placebo. The sequence was obtained from a person between 18 and 59 years old who received the Ad26.COV2.S COVID-19 vaccine or a placebo.

The CDR3 loop is CASSKEQADSTNEKLFF. CDR3 DNA: TGTGCCAGCAGCAAAGAACAGGCCGATTCAACTAATGAAAAACTGTTTTTT. The rearrangement uses TRBV21-1 and TRBJ1-4; the table names TRBD1, a call not compared with the DNA. TRBV21-1 has pseudogene status. The CDR3 loop spans 17 amino acids.